What follows are 9 T cell receptor beta chains derived from one specimen sequenced in a study of blood T cell repertoires in COVID-19. Clones were read by immunoSEQ multiplex PCR, and TCRdb kept only the in-frame ones, dropping some. This sample has under 250,000 clones; about 90% occur once, and the top ten carry around 3.2%. Input material: PBMCs or T cells enriched from blood (not recorded which). These receptors came from a woman aged 35 to 49 who had been exposed to COVID-19.

In its sample, this clone was seen once. The V and J genes are TRBV19 and TRBJ1-6; maybe TRBD1 (6 bases). The CDR3 has 17 residues. CDR1 and CDR2 (germline): LNHDA, SQIVND (reference sequence). Trimming removed 4 bases from V and 5 bases from J, with 18 bases in between. In DNA, the CDR3 is TGTGCCAGTAGTACCCCCAGGACAGATACCGATAATTCACCCCTCCACTTT. It translates to CASSTPRTDTDNSPLHF.

V is TRBV7-6 and J is TRBJ2-7, with 8 bases lining up with TRBD1. V shed 5 bases and J 6 bases; nucleotides not matched to a gene: 9. Germline values: CDR1 SGHVS, CDR2 FNYEAQ. The CDR3 is 14 residues long. CDR3 in amino acids: CASSRDRTIGEQYF. CDR3 nucleotides: TGTGCCAGCAGCCGGGACAGGACGATTGGCGAGCAGTACTTC. Full variable domain (rest looked up from reference TRBV7-6 and TRBJ2-7): GAGVSQSPRYKVTKRGQDVALRCDPISGHVSLYWYRQALGQGPEFLTYFNYEAQQDKSGLPNDRFSAERPEGSISTLTIQRTEQRDSAMYRCASSRDRTIGEQYFGPGTRLTVT.

The J gene is TRBJ2-2, the V gene TRBV3-1 (or the pseudogene TRBV3-2), with D uncertain. Germline V gene sequence: CDR1 LGHDT, CDR2 YNNKEL (reference sequence). V was cut by 6 bases and J by 5 bases, with 16 bases left in between. There are 15 residues in the CDR3. CDR3 DNA sequence: TGTGCCAGCAGTCCCTACTCCCCGCGGACCGGGGAGCTGTTTTTT. It encodes CASSPYSPRTGELFF.

This CDR3 is CASSLATGLSDIQYF. CDR3 sequence (DNA): TGTGCCAGCAGCTTGGCCACAGGATTGTCGGACATTCAGTACTTC. This chain links TRBV5-4 with TRBJ2-4; a weak D match, TRBD1 (5 bases). The CDR3 length is 15 residues. CDR1 is SGHNT and CDR2 is YYREEE in the germline V gene (reference sequence). Trimming took off 0 bases at V and 8 bases at J, with 15 bases between the two ends.

This CDR3 is CAISGRQSGGTTGELFF. In DNA form, the CDR3 reads TGTGCCATCAGTGGCCGTCAGAGCGGGGGCACGACCGGGGAGCTGTTTTTT. The V and J genes are TRBV10-3 and TRBJ2-2, with TRBD2 identical over 8 bases. Germline V gives CDR1 ENHRY, CDR2 SYGVKD. This CDR3 contains 17 residues. The V and J ends lost 4 bases and 5 bases, in that order; junction bases with no gene match: 12.

V usage is TRBV30 and J usage is TRBJ2-3, with TRBD2 as a possible D gene (6 bases). V gave up 1 base and J gave up 0 bases, with 14 bases separating them. Per the germline V gene, CDR1 is GTSNPN and CDR2 is SVGIG (reference sequence). The CDR3 sequence is 16 residues long. Here the CDR3 DNA reads TGTGCCTGGAGTGCCGGGACTCGAGTGAGCACAGATACGCAGTATTTT. Residues: CAWSAGTRVSTDTQYF. The whole variable domain, remainder taken from reference TRBV30 and TRBJ2-3, is SQTIHQWPATLVQPVGSPLSLECTVEGTSNPNLYWYRQAAGRGLQLLFYSVGIGQISSEVPQNLSASRPQDRQFILSSKKLLLSDSGFYLCAWSAGTRVSTDTQYFGPGTRLTVL.

The chain combines TRBV7-9 with TRBJ2-1, with 9 bases identical to TRBD2. The J segment lost 10 bases and the V segment lost 1 base, leaving 5 bases of the junction unmatched. CDR3 length: 14 amino acids. Germline V gene lookup returns CDR1 SEHNR and CDR2 FQNEAQ (reference sequence). For the CDR3, the DNA is TGTGCCAGCAGCTTAGGCGGGGGGGCCCCGGAGCAGTTCTTC. Its translation: CASSLGGGAPEQFF.

The J gene is TRBJ2-1, the V gene TRBV7-2; D perhaps matches TRBD2 (6 bases). CDR1 and CDR2 (germline): SGHTA, FQGNSA. The CDR3 spans 14 residues. Trimming took off 8 bases at V and 6 bases at J, with 17 bases between the two ends. In nucleotides, the CDR3 is TGTGCCAGCCGTTCGGAAAGCGGGTCCAATGAGCAGTTCTTC. Protein product: CASRSESGSNEQFF.

The genes are TRBV19 and TRBJ1-2, with 8 positions matching TRBD1. V lost 10 bases and J lost 5; bases outside the gene matches: 9. This CDR3 has 13 residues. Per germline, CDR1 LNHDA and CDR2 SQIVND (reference sequence). The chain's CDR3 is CATWTGTIYGYTF. The CDR3 DNA reads TGTGCCACCTGGACAGGGACGATTTATGGCTACACCTTC.